This T cell receptor (beta chain) was retrieved from a study of CXCR3-negative and CXCR3-positive naive CD8 T cells. About the research overall: With about 1.5 +/- 0.3 million reads per library, the TRB reads numbered around 140 million in total. The study's findings and limits: CXCR3 levels fell partly with cryopreservation; most assays relied on fresh PBMCs. Whereas both naive subsets had comparably high diversity, memory CD8+ cells had much lower diversity. Memory cells showed distinct TRBV-TRBJ patterns, while the two naive subsets matched.

CDR3 length: 16 amino acids. CDR1 SGHRS and CDR2 YFSETQ come from the germline V gene. cDNA libraries for TRB were generated by 5' RACE incorporating UMI labels. No DNA is given; TCRdb re-called the 5' RACE reads and lists each CDR3 protein once. Recorded for this sample: approximately 83,000 distinct CDR3 sequences. In regard to this clonotype: The antigen remains undetermined.

The chain couples TRBV5-1 to TRBJ2-3; TCRdb designates TRBD2, a call that cannot be tested without DNA. The sequenced sample consisted of naive CXCR3- CD8+ T cells from blood. Sample subset: CD45RO-CCR7+CD27+CD95- naive CD8+ T cells lacking CXCR3 (TNR3-). This TCR was sampled from a human donor in good health. Some clones in this sample may be carry-over from other donors' samples. CDR3 protein: CASSLNSGGAGDTQYF.